These 10 T cell receptor beta chains were sequenced from one sample in a study of PD-1 blockade in classical Hodgkin lymphoma (dated by TCRdb to 2020 to 2022). What the time point label conveys for this sample: cycle 2 day 1 (C2D1) of nivolumab. All trial patients had relapsed after autologous stem cell transplantation, with cohorts A, B and C differing in prior brentuximab vedotin exposure. The library was produced with the immunoSEQ multiplex PCR assay. Imported from immuneACCESS, the table was reduced by TCRdb to in-frame sequences with V and J called. These copies leave out some clones; in studies compared against another copy, an unresolved V gene accounts for under half, and the cause of the remainder is not known. This sample is represented by 150,000 or so clones; about 78% of them were singletons. The ten largest clonotypes hold 9.2% of the sample. Sequencing used peripheral blood mononuclear cells (PBMCs), obtained before the second cycle of nivolumab. The source of these receptors is a human donor with classical Hodgkin lymphoma.

This clone was seen a few times. The chain recombines TRBV19 with TRBJ1-5; 10 bases match TRBD1. V trimming: 4 bases; J trimming: 5 bases; junction bases outside the gene matches: 5. CDR1 and CDR2 (germline): LNHDA, SQIVND (reference sequence). This CDR3 is built from 15 residues. CDR3: CASSTPTGGYQPQHF. In DNA, the CDR3 is TGTGCCAGTAGTACCCCGACAGGGGGCTATCAGCCCCAGCATTTT.

V is TRBV11-3 and J is TRBJ2-7; D might be TRBD2 (5 bases). The germline V gene encodes CDR1 SGHNT and CDR2 YENEEA. CDR3 length: 13 amino acids. Trimming removed 5 bases at V and 3 bases at J, with 11 bases between. The CDR3 protein is CASSPGEHYEQYF. CDR3 DNA: TGTGCCAGCAGCCCCGGGGAGCACTACGAGCAGTACTTC.

The chain has TRBV5-1 and TRBJ2-3, with TRBD1 matching over 12 bases. The germline V gene encodes CDR1 SGHRS and CDR2 YFSETQ. V shed 0 bases and J 1 base; nucleotides not matched to a gene: 3. The CDR3 loop spans 17 amino acids. Written as DNA, the CDR3 is TGCGCCAGCAGCTTGGGGGGACAGGGGGCTCGCACAGATACGCAGTATTTT. This sequence encodes CASSLGGQGARTDTQYF.

The genes are TRBV29-1 and TRBJ2-7; the D gene is possibly TRBD2 (5 bases). Per germline, CDR1 SQVTM and CDR2 ANQGSEA. The ends were cut back, 1 base at V and 3 bases at J, with 10 bases in the middle. The CDR3 is 13 residues long. The CDR3 spells CSVEGGESYEQYF. CDR3 coding DNA: TGCAGCGTTGAAGGGGGAGAGAGCTACGAGCAGTACTTC.

This chain joins TRBV7-2 and TRBJ2-3; unclear D gene. The germline CDR1 and CDR2 sequences are SGHTA and FQGNSA. CDR3 length: 13 amino acids. V was shortened by 5 bases and J by 6 bases, with 12 bases between the two germline ends. CDR3 bases: TGTGCCAGCAGCCTCATCCAGCTGGATACGCAGTATTTT. It is translated as CASSLIQLDTQYF.

The chain is built from TRBV7-2 and TRBJ1-2; 7 nucleotides align to TRBD1. Trimming took 5 bases from V and 2 from J; bases not matched to a gene: 5. The CDR3 loop spans 14 amino acids. Germline-derived CDR1 and CDR2 are SGHTA and FQGNSA. CDR3 protein: CASSTGTENYGYTF. In nucleotides, the CDR3 is TGTGCCAGCAGCACCGGGACAGAAAACTATGGCTACACCTTC.

The V call is TRBV19, the J call TRBJ2-1; 14 bases match TRBD2. The CDR3 covers 20 residues. Germline V gene sequence: CDR1 LNHDA, CDR2 SQIVND (reference sequence). Germline trimming cut 1 base from V and 0 bases from J; bases unmatched to any gene: 8. The DNA for the CDR3 is TGTGCCAGTAGTATAGCGGGACTAGCGGGAGTCGGGCCCTCCTACAATGAGCAGTTCTTC. This encodes CASSIAGLAGVGPSYNEQFF.

This clone was counted once. The chain employs TRBV28 and TRBJ2-7, with D perhaps TRBD1 (7 bases). The CDR3 is 16 amino acids. With 7 bases removed from V and 7 bases from J, the gap between germline ends came to 26 bases. CDR1 is MDHEN, CDR2 SYDVKM, per germline. For the CDR3, the DNA is TGTGCCAGCATGCCAGGGGGGACAGCCCGAGATAGGGAGCAGTACTTC. Its protein is CASMPGGTARDREQYF.

The chain joins TRBV5-5 to TRBJ2-1, with D maybe TRBD1 (5 bases). Germline CDR1 is SGHKS and CDR2 is YYEKEE (reference sequence). The CDR3 runs to 16 residues. The ends were cut back, 1 base at V and 0 bases at J, with 11 bases in the middle. The CDR3 nucleotides are TGTGCCAGCAGCTTGTGGGGCATAAGCTCCTACAATGAGCAGTTCTTC. Translating it yields CASSLWGISSYNEQFF.

In DNA form, the CDR3 reads TGTGCCACCAGCAGAGACAGCGACAGTTATTACGAGCAGTACTTC. Its translation: CATSRDSDSYYEQYF. The rearrangement joins TRBV15 to TRBJ2-7, with a weak D call TRBD1 (5 bases). Germline values: CDR1 LNHNV, CDR2 YYDKDF (reference sequence). V dropped 0 bases and J dropped 4 bases, with 13 bases sitting between them. The CDR3 extends over 15 amino acids.